A selection of T cell receptor beta chains follows, all from one sample in a study of CD8 T cells in Susac syndrome. One entry per CDR3 protein, called by TCRdb with MiXCR from the immunoSEQ multiplex PCR reads. This sample yields 120,000 or so distinct CDR3 sequences, of which roughly 94% are seen a single time; 0.28% belongs to the top ten. Sequencing was performed on CD8+ T cells from PBMCs. The receptors were gathered from a human donor with Susac syndrome. Each CDR3 is given with its conserved first and last residue. The D gene is left open where the match is weak. Rows may omit the clone size; those that give it use once, few, many or a size class.

clone_size j_call d_call v_call cdr3_aa cdr3_nt
once TRBJ2-7 - TRBV29-1 CSVEDPYYEQYF TGCAGCGTTGAGGATCCCTACTACGAGCAGTACTTC
few TRBJ2-3 - TRBV7-3 CASSLEGVSTDTQYF TGTGCCAGCAGCTTGGAGGGGGTTAGCACAGATACGCAGTATTTT
- TRBJ2-2 - TRBV7-9 CASPRGPGELFF TGTGCCAGCCCTCGAGGCCCCGGGGAGCTGTTTTTT
- TRBJ2-1 TRBD2 TRBV12-3/TRBV12-4 CASSSGLAGAYNEQFF TGTGCCAGCAGTTCAGGACTAGCGGGGGCCTACAATGAGCAGTTCTTC
- TRBJ2-7 - TRBV30 CAWGVYEQYF TGTGCCTGGGGGGTCTACGAGCAGTACTTC
once TRBJ2-2 TRBD1 TRBV9 CASSAEQGESGELFF TGTGCCAGCAGCGCGGAACAGGGGGAGTCCGGGGAGCTGTTTTTT
once TRBJ1-1 - TRBV12-3/TRBV12-4 CASTLMGSSAFF TGTGCCAGCACCTTAATGGGGTCCTCGGCTTTCTTT
- TRBJ2-2 - TRBV12-3/TRBV12-4 CASSFSAGELFF TGTGCCAGCAGTTTCTCGGCCGGGGAGCTGTTTTTT
- TRBJ2-3 - TRBV21-1 CASSTRLLLSTDTQYF TGTGCCAGCAGCACTAGACTTTTACTAAGCACAGATACGCAGTATTTT
- TRBJ2-2 TRBD2 TRBV27 CASTLLTSGGTGELFF TGTGCCAGCACCCTCCTGACTAGCGGGGGCACCGGGGAGCTGTTTTTT
- TRBJ1-5 - TRBV12-3/TRBV12-4 CASGDQPQHF TGTGCCAGCGGTGATCAGCCCCAGCATTTT